Reported below is one T cell receptor (beta chain). Antigen specificity is unknown. At one of its ends the junction is not consistent with the germline gene, which may arise from a read error. Each CDR3 protein gets one entry after TCRdb re-called the RT-PCR reads with MiXCR. The sample shows 400,000 to 650,000 distinct CDR3 sequences, about 7.2% of them seen only once. The data originate from a study of response to subunit inactivated influenza vaccine. The CDR3 length is 16 residues. The germline V gene encodes CDR1 SEHNR and CDR2 FQNEAQ (reference sequence). General study results and limits: It was the authors' suggestion that each seasonal influenza vaccination recruits few new T cells.

This clonotype was sampled from a man between 50 and 69 years old who received an inactivated influenza vaccine. Sample: PBMCs from blood, taken around 25 months after vaccination. The V and J genes are TRBV7-9 and TRBJ2-1; 9 bases map to TRBD1. CDR3: CASNLATGGSYNKQFF. The CDR3 DNA reads as TGTGCCAGCAACTTAGCGACAGGGGGTTCCTACAATAAGCAGTTCTTC. Full variable domain (rest looked up from reference TRBV7-9 and TRBJ2-1): DTGVSQNPRHKITKRGQNVTFRCDPISEHNRLYWYRQTLGQGPEFLTYFQNEAQLEKSRLLSDRFSAERPKGSFSTLEIQRTEQGDSAMYLCASNLATGGSYNKQFFGPGTRLTVL.